Following are 28 T cell receptor beta chains from one sample sequenced in a study of regulatory T cells in long-lasting Graves disease. Regarding time point: persistent/refractory GD, antithyroid drugs over 5 years with positive TRAb. The TCR library was prepared using RNA isolated from PBMCs. TCR beta libraries were built with iRepertoire HTBI primers and Arm-PCR of CDR3 regions. TCRdb independently ran MiXCR on the multiplex PCR reads; one entry per CDR3 protein. The sample records around 400,000 distinct CDR3 sequences, roughly a fifth being singletons. The specimen comprised peripheral blood mononuclear cells (PBMCs), sampled when the disease was refractory, from a patient treated with antithyroid drugs. These receptors were taken from a female donor with Graves disease.

The CDR3 reads CASSLGLYNEQFF. The DNA of the CDR3 is TGTGCCAGCAGCCTTGGACTATACAATGAGCAGTTCTTC. This chain links TRBV2 with TRBJ2-1, with D possibly TRBD2 on 6 matching bases. The CDR3 covers 13 residues. CDR1 and CDR2 from the germline V gene are SNHLY and FYNNEI. Trimming removed 6 bases from V and 4 bases from J, with 10 bases in between.

A few counts support this clonotype. The chain recombines TRBV27 with TRBJ2-7, with TRBD1 matching over 10 bases. The CDR3 is 16 residues long. Germline CDR1 MNHEY, CDR2 SMNVEV (reference sequence). Germline trimming cut 1 base from V and 2 bases from J; bases unmatched to any gene: 5. The CDR3 loop reads CASSLLGDRGTYEQYF. The CDR3 DNA reads TGTGCCAGCAGTTTATTGGGGGACAGGGGAACCTACGAGCAGTACTTC.

This clonotype was detected many times. This chain connects TRBV27 to TRBJ1-4; tentatively, D is TRBD1 (5 bases). V lost 0 bases and J lost 7, with 6 bases in between. This CDR3 has 13 residues. Germline V lookup: CDR1 MNHEY, CDR2 SMNVEV (reference sequence). CDR3 coding DNA: TGTGCCAGCAGTTTATCGAGGGGTGAAAAACTGTTTTTT. It encodes CASSLSRGEKLFF.

This clonotype was counted at least ten times. The V gene is TRBV28, the J gene TRBJ1-1; TRBD1 matches 8 bases. The CDR3 is 15 amino acids. The V and J ends lost 6 bases and 1 base, in that order; junction bases with no gene match: 7. Germline V CDR1 and CDR2: MDHEN, SYDVKM. The CDR3 is CASRPHRGENTEAFF. The CDR3 DNA reads as TGTGCCAGCAGGCCTCACAGGGGGGAGAACACTGAAGCTTTCTTT.

The V and J genes are TRBV5-5 and TRBJ2-7; tentative D call: TRBD1 (6 bases). This CDR3 is built from 16 residues. Trimming shortened V by 5 bases and J by 1 base, and 19 bases separated the two germline ends. CDR1 is SGHKS, CDR2 YYEKEE, per germline (reference sequence). Here the CDR3 reads CASRYGPAGESYEQYF. As DNA, the CDR3 is TGTGCCAGCAGATATGGCCCAGCAGGGGAGTCCTACGAGCAGTACTTC.

This clonotype has a single count. The chain recombines TRBV20-1 with TRBJ2-3; maybe TRBD2 (5 bases). The CDR3 loop spans 12 amino acids. Per germline, CDR1 DFQATT and CDR2 SNEGSKA (reference sequence). Trimming left V 5 bases short and J 4 bases short, with 10 bases between. The DNA of the CDR3 is TGCAGTGCTTCGAGGCGGGCAGATACGCAGTATTTT. Encoded protein: CSASRRADTQYF.

Ten or more counts support this clonotype. The chain uses TRBV20-1 and TRBJ2-5, with TRBD1 identical over 8 bases. Germline V gene sequence: CDR1 DFQATT, CDR2 SNEGSKA (reference sequence). The ends lost 6 bases at V and 5 bases at J; junction bases unmatched: 8. CDR3 length: 13 residues. CDR3 loop: CSARTGYQETQYF. The CDR3 DNA is TGCAGTGCAAGGACAGGGTATCAGGAGACCCAGTACTTC.

The chain combines TRBV5-1 with TRBJ2-3, with 11 bases that match TRBD2. After removal of 2 bases from V and 0 bases from J, the junction contained 14 bases not matched to a gene. Per germline, CDR1 SGHRS and CDR2 YFSETQ. The CDR3 totals 20 residues. The CDR3, as DNA: TGCGCCAGCAGCTTCTCCACCGGGACTAGCGGAGGATCTAGCACAGATACGCAGTATTTT. Protein product: CASSFSTGTSGGSSTDTQYF.

V gene TRBV20-1 combines with J gene TRBJ1-3; no clear D. The length of the CDR3 is 14 residues. Germline V gives CDR1 DFQATT, CDR2 SNEGSKA (reference sequence). V lost 5 bases to trimming and J lost 0 bases, with 11 bases between them. The CDR3 nucleotides are TGCAGTGCTCCGTACCCTTACTCTGGAAACACCATATATTTT. This translates into CSAPYPYSGNTIYF.

This clonotype was counted many times. V is TRBV28 and J is TRBJ2-7, with D perhaps matching TRBD1 or TRBD2 (6 bases each). The V and J ends lost 2 bases and 5 bases respectively, with 28 bases between them. This CDR3 comprises 19 residues. Germline V gene data show CDR1 as MDHEN and CDR2 as SYDVKM. CDR3 sequence: CASSLDFGTPDIGGNEQYF. CDR3 DNA sequence: TGTGCCAGCAGTTTAGATTTCGGGACACCCGATATAGGGGGGAACGAGCAGTACTTC.

A remark on this clonotype: It may be a read error: a sequence one base away is much more abundant. The rearrangement links TRBV20-1 to TRBJ1-1, with D possibly matching TRBD1 (6 bases). With 0 bases removed from V and 3 bases from J, the gap between germline ends came to 11 bases. The CDR3 consists of 14 residues. Per germline, CDR1 DFQATT and CDR2 SNEGSKA (reference sequence). The CDR3 spells CSARDWDMDTEAFF. In DNA, the CDR3 is TGCAGTGCTAGAGATTGGGACATGGACACTGAAGCTTTCTTT.

The rearrangement links TRBV20-1 to TRBJ2-5, with 7 positions matching TRBD1. Germline V lookup: CDR1 DFQATT, CDR2 SNEGSKA (reference sequence). With V trimmed by 5 bases and J by 5 bases, 14 bases remained unmatched. The CDR3 is 15 amino acids. For the CDR3, the DNA is TGCAGTGCTCCGGGACAGCAAACCCAAGTGGAGACCCAGTACTTC. Protein: CSAPGQQTQVETQYF.

This clonotype was observed many times. The CDR3: CASSIGITRSTGELFF. The CDR3, as DNA: TGTGCCAGCAGCATCGGGATCACGAGGAGCACCGGGGAGCTGTTTTTT. The chain combines TRBV13 with TRBJ2-2, with D perhaps matching TRBD2 (5 bases). The CDR3 spans 16 residues. The germline gives CDR1 PRHDT, CDR2 FYEKMQ (reference sequence). The ends were cut back, 5 bases at V and 4 bases at J, with 17 bases in the middle. The variable domain in full, completed from reference TRBV13 and TRBJ2-2, reads AAGVIQSPRHLIKEKRETATLKCYPIPRHDTVYWYQQGPGQDPQFLISFYEKMQSDKGSIPDRFSAQQFSDYHSELNMSSLELGDSALYFCASSIGITRSTGELFFGEGSRLTVL.

The sample holds many counts of this clonotype. The V and J genes are TRBV10-1 and TRBJ1-2; D call uncertain. The CDR3 covers 14 residues. The V and J ends lost 0 bases and 4 bases respectively, with 9 bases between them. Looked up from germline, CDR1 is WNHNN and CDR2 is SYGVQD (reference sequence). The CDR3 region is CASSESSLSYGYTF. DNA for the CDR3: TGCGCCAGCAGTGAGTCGTCTCTAAGCTATGGCTACACCTTC.

The genes are TRBV25-1 and TRBJ1-4; D may be TRBD1 (5 bases). V was cut by 7 bases and J by 8 bases, with 11 bases left in between. The CDR3 contains 12 residues. Per the germline V gene, CDR1 is MGHDK and CDR2 is SYGVNS. The CDR3 region has the DNA TGTGCCAGCAACCCGGGGGGGGAAAAACTGTTTTTT. It specifies CASNPGGEKLFF. Combining the CDR3 with reference TRBV25-1 and TRBJ1-4 gives the whole variable domain EADIYQTPRYLVIGTGKKITLECSQTMGHDKMYWYQQDPGMELHLIHYSYGVNSTEKGDLSSESTVSRIRTEHFPLTLESARPSHTSQYLCASNPGGEKLFFGSGTQLSVL.

Ten or more counts support this clonotype. The CDR3 spells CASSHGVSGETQYF. As DNA, the CDR3 is TGTGCCAGCAGCCATGGAGTCTCGGGGGAGACCCAGTACTTC. The rearrangement uses TRBV7-9 and TRBJ2-5, with D possibly being TRBD2 (5 bases). V lost 5 bases to trimming and J lost 5 bases, with 15 bases between them. The CDR3 consists of 14 residues. Germline CDR1 reads SEHNR; CDR2 reads FQNEAQ (reference sequence).

The rearrangement links TRBV6-1 to TRBJ2-7; 9 bases line up with TRBD1. This CDR3 has 14 residues. The V gene's germline CDR1 is MNHNS and CDR2 SASEGT. The V and J ends lost 6 bases and 7 bases, in that order; junction bases with no gene match: 10. The CDR3 sequence: CASSKRPGQGEQYF. CDR3 sequence (DNA): TGTGCCAGCAGCAAACGCCCAGGACAGGGGGAGCAGTACTTC.

For this clonotype: A much larger clone lies one base from this, so it may be a read error. The chain recombines TRBV28 with TRBJ1-5; a possible D gene is TRBD1 (6 bases). V was clipped by 3 bases and J by 0 bases, with 18 bases between them. CDR1 MDHEN and CDR2 SYDVKM come from the germline V gene. The CDR3 is 18 amino acids. CDR3 loop: CASSFGPEGVYSNQPQHF. The CDR3 bases are TGTGCCAGCAGTTTCGGCCCGGAGGGGGTCTATAGCAATCAGCCCCAGCATTTT. The variable domain in full, with the rest retrieved from reference TRBV28 and TRBJ1-5, is DVKVTQSSRYLVKRTGEKVFLECVQDMDHENMFWYRQDPGLGLRLIYFSYDVKMKEKGDIPEGYSVSREKKERFSLILESASTNQTSMYLCASSFGPEGVYSNQPQHFGDGTRLSIL.

This sequence joins TRBV30 and TRBJ2-7; a weak D match, TRBD1 (6 bases). Germline V gene sequence: CDR1 GTSNPN, CDR2 SVGIG (reference sequence). The germline V and J ends were trimmed by 1 base and 6 bases, with 10 bases remaining between them. The CDR3 runs 12 residues. Here the CDR3 reads CAWSGDKVEQYF. The CDR3 nucleotides read TGTGCCTGGAGTGGGGACAAAGTCGAGCAGTACTTC.

This clonotype was picked up many times. The chain couples TRBV6-1 to TRBJ2-5; tentative D call: TRBD2 (5 bases). The CDR3 is 15 residues long. Trimming removed 1 base from V and 2 bases from J, with 11 bases in between. CDR1 and CDR2 from the germline V gene are MNHNS and SASEGT. The CDR3 loop is CASSEEVEAQETQYF. CDR3 nucleotide sequence: TGTGCCAGCAGTGAAGAGGTGGAGGCACAAGAGACCCAGTACTTC.

This clonotype showed up many times. J is TRBJ2-5 and V is TRBV3-1; TRBD2 might be the D (6 bases). The CDR3 totals 15 residues. Germline V gene data show CDR1 as LGHDT and CDR2 as YNNKEL (reference sequence). V lost 0 bases and J 5 bases, leaving 13 bases between the germline ends. CDR3 sequence: CASSQDSGSSETQYF. The DNA of the CDR3 is TGTGCCAGCAGCCAAGATTCCGGGAGTAGCGAGACCCAGTACTTC.

Of note for this clonotype: A clone one base away is much larger, so this may be a read error. J is TRBJ1-4 and V is TRBV11-2; possible D gene TRBD1, 5 bases. Germline V gene lookup returns CDR1 SGHAT and CDR2 FQNNGV. The CDR3 spans 14 residues. The V and J ends lost 6 bases and 7 bases respectively, with 15 bases between them. CDR3 residues: CASSDRGGGEKLFF. The CDR3 DNA is TGTGCCAGCAGTGATCGGGGTGGGGGTGAAAAACTGTTTTTT.

This clonotype was detected ten times or more. The V call is TRBV7-3, the J call TRBJ2-2; 10 bases fit TRBD2. Germline V gene sequence: CDR1 SGHTA, CDR2 FQGTGA. After removal of 9 bases from V and 7 bases from J, the junction contained 8 bases not matched to a gene. This CDR3 is 14 amino acids long. CDR3 region: CARGGTSEHGELFF. The CDR3 DNA reads as TGTGCCAGGGGCGGGACTAGCGAACACGGGGAGCTGTTTTTT.

The genes are TRBV29-1 and TRBJ2-1, with a weak D call TRBD1 (6 bases). Germline V CDR1 and CDR2: SQVTM, ANQGSEA. The germline V and J ends were trimmed by 2 bases and 9 bases, with 14 bases remaining between them. The CDR3 length is 13 residues. The chain's CDR3 is CSVEQPQGSEQFF. In nucleotides, the CDR3 is TGCAGCGTTGAACAGCCCCAGGGGAGTGAGCAGTTCTTC.

In this sample, this clonotype turned up many times. The junction differs from germline at one of its ends, possibly a read error. The chain couples TRBV5-1 to TRBJ1-4, with 8 positions matching TRBD1. Germline V CDR1 and CDR2: SGHRS, YFSETQ. This CDR3 spans 18 amino acids. The chain's CDR3 is CASSVGTGALATNEKLFF. CDR3 DNA sequence: TGTGCCAGCAGCGTCGGGACAGGAGCTCTAGCAACTAATGAAAAACTGTTTTTT. The full variable domain, with the rest looked up from reference TRBV5-1 and TRBJ1-4, is KAGVTQTPRYLIKTRGQQVTLSCSPISGHRSVSWYQQTPGQGLQFLFEYFSETQRNKGNFPGRFSGRQFSNSRSEMNVSTLELGDSALYLCASSVGTGALATNEKLFFGSGTQLSVL.

Points on this clonotype: Being one base from a much bigger clone, this may be a read error. The genes are TRBV20-1 and TRBJ1-1; D unclear. Germline CDR1 is DFQATT and CDR2 is SNEGSKA (reference sequence). The CDR3 extends over 13 amino acids. With 5 bases removed from V and 4 bases from J, the gap between germline ends came to 14 bases. CDR3 nucleotide sequence: TGCAGTGCTCTAGGACTGGGGAGCACTGAAGCTTTCTTT. Translated: CSALGLGSTEAFF.

This clonotype appeared a single time. This CDR3 fails to terminate in the conserved phenylalanine or tryptophan, so it likely reflects a read error. The V gene is TRBV7-2, the J gene TRBJ2-2; D not certain. CDR3 length equals 14 residues. From germline, CDR1 is SGHTA and CDR2 FQGNSA. Trimming left V 0 bases short and J 6 bases short, with 8 bases between. Written as DNA, the CDR3 is TGTGCCAGCAGCTTAGCCGTAGGCGCCGGGGAGCTGTTTTCT. Protein sequence: CASSLAVGAGELFS.

This clonotype was recorded many times. This chain uses TRBV12-3 or TRBV12-4 with TRBJ1-1; D not certain. The germline V and J ends were trimmed by 1 base and 7 bases, with 7 bases remaining between them. The CDR3 totals 12 residues. In DNA, the CDR3 is TGTGCCAGCAGTTTAGTCTGGGGTGAAGCTTTCTTT. This translates into CASSLVWGEAFF.